What follows are 26 T cell receptor beta chains derived from one specimen sequenced in a study of OX40 agonist ivuxolimab in advanced cancers. Data came from immunoSEQ multiplex PCR; TCRdb stores just in-frame clones and leaves some out. The table has around 76,000 clones, 80% to 90% seen once. The specimen was CD4+ or CD8+ T cells sorted from blood, collected in a trial of the OX40 agonist ivuxolimab. The origin of the receptors is an adult with an advanced solid tumor such as melanoma, head and neck, liver or kidney cancer.

The V gene is TRBV23-1, the J gene TRBJ2-7; 7 positions match TRBD1. TRBV23-1 is assigned to the ORF class and has an uncertain function. This CDR3 region has 13 residues. The J segment lost 1 base and the V segment lost 9 bases, leaving 6 bases of the junction unmatched. CDR3 region: CARPRDSSYEQYF. The CDR3 DNA sequence: TGCGCCAGACCCCGGGACAGTTCCTACGAGCAGTACTTC.

This chain joins TRBV18 and TRBJ1-1; 8 nucleotides agree with TRBD1. Germline-derived CDR1 and CDR2 are KGHSH and LQKENI. The CDR3 is 16 residues long. Trimming cost V 0 bases and J 0 bases; bases outside gene matches: 3. The DNA for the CDR3 is TGTGCCAGCTCACCACCTAACAGGGGGATGAACACTGAAGCTTTCTTT. It codes for CASSPPNRGMNTEAFF.

The chain combines TRBV4-1 with TRBJ1-4; D perhaps matches TRBD1 (6 bases). The CDR3 is made up of 16 amino acids. Germline V gene sequence: CDR1 MGHRA, CDR2 YSYEKL. V was shortened by 5 bases and J by 1 base, with 14 bases between the two germline ends. CDR3 bases: TGCGCCAGCAGCTCCATTACAGGGAAAACTAATGAAAAACTGTTTTTT. Its protein product is CASSSITGKTNEKLFF.

The J gene is TRBJ2-3, the V gene TRBV19; 9 bases align to TRBD2. Per the germline V gene, CDR1 is LNHDA and CDR2 is SQIVND (reference sequence). Unmatched junction bases numbered 11, after V lost 5 bases and J lost 2 bases. The CDR3 consists of 17 residues. CDR3 sequence (DNA): TGTGCCAGTAGTGTCAGAGCGACTAGCGGAAACACAGATACGCAGTATTTT. Protein product: CASSVRATSGNTDTQYF.

Written as DNA, the CDR3 is TGTGCCAGCAGTTTTTCTCCCTCCTATAATTCACCCCTCCACTTT. Amino acid sequence: CASSFSPSYNSPLHF. The chain recombines TRBV27 with TRBJ1-6; no definite D call. Germline lookup yields CDR1 MNHEY and CDR2 SMNVEV (reference sequence). The CDR3 loop spans 15 amino acids. Trimming shortened V by 3 bases and J by 0 bases, and 6 bases separated the two germline ends.

This chain uses TRBV19 with TRBJ1-2, with D tentatively TRBD1 (6 bases). Germline CDR1 and CDR2: LNHDA and SQIVND (reference sequence). CDR3 length equals 14 residues. V shed 7 bases and J shed 4 bases, with 16 bases lying between them. CDR3 in DNA: TGTGCCAGTAACTCCGCAGGGGAGGCCTATGGCTACACCTTC. It translates to CASNSAGEAYGYTF. The full variable domain, in which reference TRBV19 and TRBJ1-2 provide the parts outside the CDR3, is DGGITQSPKYLFRKEGQNVTLSCEQNLNHDAMYWYRQDPGQGLRLIYYSQIVNDFQKGDIAEGYSVSREKKESFPLTVTSAQKNPTAFYLCASNSAGEAYGYTFGSGTRLTVV.

V gene TRBV19 combines with J gene TRBJ2-3; either TRBD1 or TRBD2 may supply D (6 bases each). Germline-derived CDR1 and CDR2 are LNHDA and SQIVND (reference sequence). This CDR3 contains 14 residues. The V gene lost 1 base and the J gene lost 3 bases, with 8 bases spanning the gap. CDR3: CASSIAGATDTQYF. Here the CDR3 DNA reads TGTGCCAGTAGTATAGCGGGGGCTACAGATACGCAGTATTTT.

This chain uses TRBV19 with TRBJ1-1; D is undetermined. Trimming stripped 7 bases from V and 0 bases from J, with 9 bases between. Germline V gene lookup returns CDR1 LNHDA and CDR2 SQIVND (reference sequence). The CDR3 is 13 amino acids. The CDR3 DNA sequence: TGTGCCAGTATGTGGAGGGTGAACACTGAAGCTTTCTTT. Protein: CASMWRVNTEAFF.

About this clone itself: At the DNA level, this CDR3 is encoded by other sequences in the same sample as well. This chain uses TRBV2 with TRBJ1-2, with a possible D match to TRBD1 (6 bases). Germline V gene sequence: CDR1 SNHLY, CDR2 FYNNEI. V was trimmed by 7 bases and J by 0 bases, leaving 12 bases between them. This CDR3 is built from 14 residues. The CDR3 region is CASTPTGPNYGYTF. The DNA for the CDR3 is TGTGCCAGCACTCCGACAGGCCCTAACTATGGCTACACCTTC.

The rearrangement joins TRBV2 to TRBJ2-5, with TRBD1 matching 7 bases. The V segment lost 6 bases and the J segment 1 base; nucleotides outside the gene matches: 5. The CDR3 covers 14 residues. Germline V gene lookup returns CDR1 SNHLY and CDR2 FYNNEI. The CDR3 spells CASRGTEAQETQYF. The CDR3 region has the DNA TGTGCCAGCAGGGGGACAGAAGCCCAAGAGACCCAGTACTTC.

The gene calls are TRBV19 and TRBJ2-1; D gene uncertain. The CDR3 sequence is 13 residues long. From germline, CDR1 is LNHDA and CDR2 SQIVND (reference sequence). Trimming removed 5 bases from V and 4 bases from J, with 9 bases in between. The CDR3 coding sequence is TGTGCCAGTAGTGCAGGTAGATACAATGAGCAGTTCTTC. Its protein product is CASSAGRYNEQFF.

The chain joins TRBV10-3 to TRBJ2-5; TRBD2 is a possible D gene (7 bases). The germline CDR1 and CDR2 sequences are ENHRY and SYGVKD. Trimming shortened V by 8 bases and J by 1 base, and 11 bases separated the two germline ends. This CDR3 spans 13 amino acids. The CDR3 sequence: CAIGGAAQETQYF. The CDR3 nucleotides are TGTGCCATCGGGGGGGCCGCCCAAGAGACCCAGTACTTC.

The CDR3 protein is CASSVGGSGMGTDTQYF. For the CDR3, the DNA is TGTGCCAGCAGCGTAGGGGGATCAGGGATGGGGACAGATACGCAGTATTTT. The J gene is TRBJ2-3, the V gene TRBV9; possible D gene TRBD1, 5 bases. Deletions cut 0 bases from V and 3 bases from J, with 17 bases between. This CDR3 is built from 17 residues. Germline V gives CDR1 SGDLS, CDR2 YYNGEE.

V gene TRBV6-5 combines with J gene TRBJ2-1; tentatively, D is TRBD2 (5 bases). The CDR3 runs to 12 residues. The germline gives CDR1 MNHEY, CDR2 SVGAGI. Trimming took off 5 bases at V and 11 bases at J, with 13 bases between the two ends. CDR3 DNA sequence: TGTGCCAGCAGTCACGGGAAAGGGCAGCAGTTCTTC. The encoded protein is CASSHGKGQQFF.

The rearrangement uses TRBV9 and TRBJ2-3; D possibly corresponds to TRBD1 (6 bases). The CDR3 spans 14 residues. Germline CDR1 SGDLS, CDR2 YYNGEE. V was pared by 4 bases and J by 2 bases, with 11 bases between. In DNA, the CDR3 is TGTGCCAGCAGCCTAGGACAGCCCACAGATACGCAGTATTTT. Amino acids: CASSLGQPTDTQYF. The whole variable domain, filled in from reference TRBV9 and TRBJ2-3, reads DSGVTQTPKHLITATGQRVTLRCSPRSGDLSVYWYQQSLDQGLQFLIQYYNGEERAKGNILERFSAQQFPDLHSELNLSSLELGDSALYFCASSLGQPTDTQYFGPGTRLTVL.

The chain recombines TRBV6-5 with TRBJ2-7; 8 positions match TRBD1. Per germline, CDR1 MNHEY and CDR2 SVGAGI. The CDR3 length is 16 residues. V lost 0 bases, J lost 1 base, and 5 bases stayed unmatched. The DNA of the CDR3 is TGTGCCAGCAGTTACTCCAGGGGGCGGATTTCCTACGAGCAGTACTTC. Protein sequence: CASSYSRGRISYEQYF.

The chain uses TRBV10-3 and TRBJ2-1, with 10 bases identical to TRBD1. Trimming at V came to 10 bases and at J to 0 bases, leaving 3 bases not matched to a gene. The CDR3 loop spans 14 amino acids. The germline V gene encodes CDR1 ENHRY and CDR2 SYGVKD. The DNA of the CDR3 is TGTGCCACCTGGACAGGGGGCTCCTACAATGAGCAGTTCTTC. It yields the protein CATWTGGSYNEQFF.

This clone was seen just once. The V call is TRBV10-1, the J call TRBJ2-5; no clear D gene. This CDR3 comprises 13 residues. Between the trimmed V and J ends, which lost 0 bases and 4 bases, there was a span of 6 bases. Germline CDR1 and CDR2: WNHNN and SYGVQD (reference sequence). CDR3: CASSESVGETQYF. CDR3 nucleotide sequence: TGCGCCAGCAGTGAGTCGGTGGGAGAGACCCAGTACTTC.

The chain joins TRBV19 to TRBJ1-1, with 7 bases lining up with TRBD1. CDR1 and CDR2 from the germline V gene are LNHDA and SQIVND (reference sequence). After removal of 6 bases from V and 4 bases from J, the junction contained 11 bases not matched to a gene. CDR3 length equals 15 residues. The CDR3 coding sequence is TGTGCCAGTAGCACCCAACAGGGGTGGGGCACTGAAGCTTTCTTT. Translated, it gives CASSTQQGWGTEAFF.

In DNA, the CDR3 is TGTGCCAGCAGGCGGACAGTACAAGAGACCCAGTACTTC. This sequence encodes CASRRTVQETQYF. The rearrangement uses TRBV6-5 and TRBJ2-5; weak D call: TRBD1 (6 bases). CDR3 length: 13 residues. Germline CDR1 and CDR2: MNHEY and SVGAGI. With 6 bases removed from V and 2 bases from J, the gap between germline ends came to 10 bases.

This chain uses TRBV28 with TRBJ2-1, with D maybe TRBD1 (6 bases). CDR3 size: 15 residues. Germline V gene sequence: CDR1 MDHEN, CDR2 SYDVKM. Trimming removed 3 bases at V and 5 bases at J, with 14 bases between. Here the CDR3 DNA reads TGTGCCAGCAGTTTCTCCCGGGACACCAACAATGAGCAGTTCTTC. It yields the protein CASSFSRDTNNEQFF.

This clone has just one count. The chain is built from TRBV5-4 and TRBJ1-1; D might be TRBD1 (6 bases). Germline loops: CDR1 SGHNT, CDR2 YYREEE (reference sequence). V gave up 5 bases and J gave up 5 bases, with 25 bases separating them. The CDR3 length is 17 residues. In DNA, the CDR3 is TGTGCCAGCAGTAAGCTCGGAGGAGGGGGACGGGGGACTGAAGCTTTCTTT. Its protein is CASSKLGGGGRGTEAFF.

The rearrangement uses TRBV4-2 and TRBJ2-3; TRBD1 aligns across 10 bases. The CDR3 is 17 amino acids. The V and J ends lost 1 base and 0 bases, in that order; junction bases with no gene match: 4. Looked up from germline, CDR1 is LGHNA and CDR2 is YNFKEQ. The DNA of the CDR3 is TGTGCCAGCAGCCAAGTGGGGGGACAGGGGAGCACAGATACGCAGTATTTT. It translates to CASSQVGGQGSTDTQYF.

In nucleotides, the CDR3 is TGTGCCAGCTCCGGGCGCGGGTTAAGGTACTCTGGAAACACCATATATTTT. Translated, it gives CASSGRGLRYSGNTIYF. The V and J genes are TRBV28 and TRBJ1-3, with D hard to call. The V end was cut by 8 bases, the J end by 0 bases, with 20 bases between. The length of the CDR3 is 17 residues. Germline CDR1 MDHEN, CDR2 SYDVKM.

This rearrangement joins TRBV29-1 to TRBJ2-7, with D unclear. The CDR3 covers 13 residues. Germline V gives CDR1 SQVTM, CDR2 ANQGSEA. V lost 0 bases and J 4 bases, leaving 10 bases between the germline ends. The CDR3 nucleotides read TGCAGCGTTGAAGAAGGAATTGGTTACGAGCAGTACTTC. It translates to CSVEEGIGYEQYF.

V and J are TRBV18 and TRBJ2-7; maybe TRBD1 (5 bases). Germline V CDR1 and CDR2: KGHSH, LQKENI. This CDR3 is built from 14 residues. Trimming removed 3 bases from V and 0 bases from J, with 9 bases in between. CDR3 sequence (DNA): TGTGCCAGCTCACCGTCGACAGCCTCCTACGAGCAGTACTTC. Protein sequence: CASSPSTASYEQYF.